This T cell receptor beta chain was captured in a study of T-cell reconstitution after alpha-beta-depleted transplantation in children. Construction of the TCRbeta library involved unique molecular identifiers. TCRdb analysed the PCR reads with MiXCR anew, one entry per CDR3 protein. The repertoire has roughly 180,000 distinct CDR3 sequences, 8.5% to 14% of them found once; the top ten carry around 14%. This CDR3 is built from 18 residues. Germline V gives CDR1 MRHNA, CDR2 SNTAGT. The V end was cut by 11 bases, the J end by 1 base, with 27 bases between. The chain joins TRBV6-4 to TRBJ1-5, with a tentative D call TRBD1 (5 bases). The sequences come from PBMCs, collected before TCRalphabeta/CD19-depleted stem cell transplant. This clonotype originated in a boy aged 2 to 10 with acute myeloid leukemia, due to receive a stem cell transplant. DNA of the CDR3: TGTGCCTGCTGTTTAGCGCAGGGTCTATGGATGAGCAATCAGCCCCAGCATTTT. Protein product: CACCLAQGLWMSNQPQHF.